A single sample is the source of the 4 T cell receptor beta chains below, sequenced in a study of regulatory T cells in long-lasting Graves disease. iRepertoire HTBI primers and Arm-PCR of CDR3 regions built TCR beta libraries. TCRdb reprocessed the multiplex PCR reads with MiXCR, giving one entry per CDR3 protein. The sample contains about 400,000 distinct CDR3 sequences, under 25% of which appear only once. Time point specified: persistent/refractory GD, antithyroid drugs over 5 years with positive TRAb. Extracted PBMC RNA gave rise to the TCR library. The sequenced sample was peripheral blood mononuclear cells (PBMCs), obtained when the disease was refractory, from a patient treated with antithyroid drugs. These receptors were taken from a female donor with Graves disease.

This clonotype was counted at least ten times. This sequence joins TRBV20-1 and TRBJ2-4; 10 bases agree with TRBD2. The CDR3 spans 15 residues. With V trimmed by 3 bases and J by 1 base, 3 bases remained unmatched. Germline CDR1 is DFQATT and CDR2 is SNEGSKA (reference sequence). CDR3 loop: CSARSGRVAKNIQYF. The CDR3 nucleotides read TGCAGTGCTAGGAGCGGGAGGGTTGCCAAAAACATTCAGTACTTC.

Of note for this clonotype: It differs at one base from a far larger clone, so likely a read error. This chain joins TRBV6-6 and TRBJ2-5; D not resolved. The CDR3 sequence is 14 residues long. V was shortened by 0 bases and J by 4 bases, with 9 bases between the two germline ends. Germline CDR1 and CDR2: MNHNY and SVGAGI (reference sequence). CDR3 DNA: TGTGCCAGCAGTTACTCGGTGATAAGAGAGACCCAGTACTTC. This sequence encodes CASSYSVIRETQYF.

In its sample, this clonotype was seen many times. J is TRBJ2-7 and V is TRBV6-5; 7 nucleotides match TRBD1. The ends lost 4 bases at V and 4 bases at J; junction bases unmatched: 7. Germline CDR1 reads MNHEY; CDR2 reads SVGAGI. CDR3 size: 14 residues. CDR3 residues: CASSSGTELYEQYF. The CDR3 DNA reads as TGTGCCAGCAGTTCCGGGACAGAACTTTACGAGCAGTACTTC.

This clonotype was seen repeatedly, ten times or more. The chain uses TRBV29-1 and TRBJ2-4; tentatively, D is TRBD2 (6 bases). CDR1 is SQVTM, CDR2 ANQGSEA, per germline. CDR3 size: 14 residues. Trimming removed 0 bases at V and 3 bases at J, with 9 bases between. This chain's CDR3 is CSVEDQGGKNIQYF. Written as DNA, the CDR3 is TGCAGCGTTGAAGATCAGGGAGGCAAAAACATTCAGTACTTC.